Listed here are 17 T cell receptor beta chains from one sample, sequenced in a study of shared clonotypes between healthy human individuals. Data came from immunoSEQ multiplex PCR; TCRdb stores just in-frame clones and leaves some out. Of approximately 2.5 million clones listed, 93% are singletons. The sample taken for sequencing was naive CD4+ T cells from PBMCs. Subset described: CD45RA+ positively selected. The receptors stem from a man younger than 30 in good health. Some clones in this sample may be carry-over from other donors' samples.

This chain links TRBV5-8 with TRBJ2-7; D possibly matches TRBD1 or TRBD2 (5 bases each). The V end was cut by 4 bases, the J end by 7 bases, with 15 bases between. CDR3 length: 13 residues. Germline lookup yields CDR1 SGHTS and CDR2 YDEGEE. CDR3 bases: TGTGCCAGCAGCGGGGGATCTGAGAGGGAGCAGTACTTC. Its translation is CASSGGSEREQYF.

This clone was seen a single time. DNA of the CDR3: TGTGCCAGCAGTGTCGAGGGGGGGCAGCCCCAGCATTTT. Translation gives CASSVEGGQPQHF. The gene calls are TRBV6-4 and TRBJ1-5; maybe TRBD1 (6 bases). Per the germline V gene, CDR1 is MRHNA and CDR2 is SNTAGT. The CDR3 runs to 13 residues. Trimming shortened V by 4 bases and J by 7 bases, and 11 bases separated the two germline ends.

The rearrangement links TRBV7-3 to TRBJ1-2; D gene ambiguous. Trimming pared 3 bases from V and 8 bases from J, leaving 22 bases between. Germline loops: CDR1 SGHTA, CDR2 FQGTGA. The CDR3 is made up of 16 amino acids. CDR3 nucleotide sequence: TGTGCCAGCAGCTTCAACCCGGGTTTGGAGTTTCAAGGCTACACCTTC. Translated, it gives CASSFNPGLEFQGYTF.

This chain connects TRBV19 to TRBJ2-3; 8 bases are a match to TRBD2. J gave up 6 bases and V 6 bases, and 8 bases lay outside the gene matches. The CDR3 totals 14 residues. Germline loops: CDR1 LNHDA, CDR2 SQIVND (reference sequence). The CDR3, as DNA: TGTGCCAGTAGCGATATTCGGACTAGCGATACGCAGTATTTT. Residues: CASSDIRTSDTQYF.

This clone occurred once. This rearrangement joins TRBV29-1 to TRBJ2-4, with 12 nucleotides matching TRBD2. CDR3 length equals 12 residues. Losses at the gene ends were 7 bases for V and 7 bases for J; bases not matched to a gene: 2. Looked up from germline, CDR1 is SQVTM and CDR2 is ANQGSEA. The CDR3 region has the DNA TGCAGCGCTCTAGCGGGAGGGAACATTCAGTACTTC. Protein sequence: CSALAGGNIQYF. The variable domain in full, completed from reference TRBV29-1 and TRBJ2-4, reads SAVISQKPSRDICQRGTSLTIQCQVDSQVTMMFWYRQQPGQSLTLIATANQGSEATYESGFVIDKFPISRPNLTFSTLTVSNMSPEDSSIYLCSALAGGNIQYFGAGTRLSVL.

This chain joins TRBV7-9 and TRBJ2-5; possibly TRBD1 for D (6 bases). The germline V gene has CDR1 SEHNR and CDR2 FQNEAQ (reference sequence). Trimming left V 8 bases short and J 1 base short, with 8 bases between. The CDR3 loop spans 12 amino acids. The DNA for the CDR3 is TGTGCCAGCCACAGGGTCCAAGAGACCCAGTACTTC. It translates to CASHRVQETQYF. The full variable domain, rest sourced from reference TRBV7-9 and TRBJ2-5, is DTGVSQNPRHKITKRGQNVTFRCDPISEHNRLYWYRQTLGQGPEFLTYFQNEAQLEKSRLLSDRFSAERPKGSFSTLEIQRTEQGDSAMYLCASHRVQETQYFGPGTRLLVL.

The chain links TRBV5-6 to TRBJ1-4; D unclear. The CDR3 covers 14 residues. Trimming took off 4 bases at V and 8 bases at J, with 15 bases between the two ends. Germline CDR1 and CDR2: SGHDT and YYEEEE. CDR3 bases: TGTGCCAGCAGCGGCGGAGAAGGAGGGGAAAAACTGTTTTTT. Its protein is CASSGGEGGEKLFF.

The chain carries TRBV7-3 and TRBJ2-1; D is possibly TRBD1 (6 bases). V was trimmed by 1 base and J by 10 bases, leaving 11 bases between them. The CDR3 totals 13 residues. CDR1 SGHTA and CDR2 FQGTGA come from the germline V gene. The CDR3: CASSLNRVQEQFF. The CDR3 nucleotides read TGTGCCAGCAGCTTAAACAGGGTACAGGAGCAGTTCTTC.

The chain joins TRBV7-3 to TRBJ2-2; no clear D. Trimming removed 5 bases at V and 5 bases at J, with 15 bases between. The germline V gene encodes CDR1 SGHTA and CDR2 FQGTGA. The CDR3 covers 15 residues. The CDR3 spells CASSPNRVKTGELFF. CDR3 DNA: TGTGCCAGCAGCCCCAACCGGGTAAAGACCGGGGAGCTGTTTTTT.

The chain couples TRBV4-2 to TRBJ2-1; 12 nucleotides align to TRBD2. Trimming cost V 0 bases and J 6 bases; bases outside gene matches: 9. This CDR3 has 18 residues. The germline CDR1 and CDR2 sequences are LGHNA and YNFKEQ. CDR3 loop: CASSQDTLAGGPFNEQFF. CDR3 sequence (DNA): TGTGCCAGCAGCCAAGATACCCTAGCGGGAGGGCCATTCAATGAGCAGTTCTTC.

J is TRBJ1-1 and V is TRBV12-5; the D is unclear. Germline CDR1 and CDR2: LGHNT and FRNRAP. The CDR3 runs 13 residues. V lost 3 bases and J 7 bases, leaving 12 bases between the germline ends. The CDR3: CASGLAPAGEAFF. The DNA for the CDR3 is TGTGCTAGTGGTTTAGCACCGGCAGGTGAAGCTTTCTTT.

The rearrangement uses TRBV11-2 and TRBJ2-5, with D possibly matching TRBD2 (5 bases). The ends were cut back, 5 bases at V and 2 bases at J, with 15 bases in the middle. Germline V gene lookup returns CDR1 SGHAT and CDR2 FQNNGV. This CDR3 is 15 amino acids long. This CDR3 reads CASSAFGGLQETQYF. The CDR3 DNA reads TGTGCCAGCAGCGCTTTCGGAGGCCTTCAAGAGACCCAGTACTTC.

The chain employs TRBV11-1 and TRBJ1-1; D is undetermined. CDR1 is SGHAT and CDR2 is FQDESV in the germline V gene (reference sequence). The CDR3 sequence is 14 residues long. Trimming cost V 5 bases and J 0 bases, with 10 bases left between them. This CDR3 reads CASSRTRVNTEAFF. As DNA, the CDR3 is TGTGCCAGCAGCCGGACGCGGGTGAACACTGAAGCTTTCTTT.

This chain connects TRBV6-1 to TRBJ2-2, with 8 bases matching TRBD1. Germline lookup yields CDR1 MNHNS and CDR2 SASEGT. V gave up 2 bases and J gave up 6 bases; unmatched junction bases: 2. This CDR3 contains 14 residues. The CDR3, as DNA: TGTGCCAGCAGTGAACAGGGGGCACCCGGGGAGCTGTTTTTT. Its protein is CASSEQGAPGELFF.

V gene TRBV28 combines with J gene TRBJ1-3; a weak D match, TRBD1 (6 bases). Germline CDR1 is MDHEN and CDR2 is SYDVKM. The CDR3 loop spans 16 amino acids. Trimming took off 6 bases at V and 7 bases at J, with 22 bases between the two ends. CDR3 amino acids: CASRGTGSNFWNTIYF. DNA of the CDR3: TGTGCCAGCAGGGGAACAGGGTCTAATTTTTGGAACACCATATATTTT.

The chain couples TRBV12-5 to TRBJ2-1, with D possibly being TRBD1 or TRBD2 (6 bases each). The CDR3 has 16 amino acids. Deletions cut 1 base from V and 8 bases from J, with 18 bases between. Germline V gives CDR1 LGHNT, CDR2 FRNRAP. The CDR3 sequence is CASGLGRLVGGHEQFF. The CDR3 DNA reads TGTGCTAGTGGTTTGGGACGACTAGTAGGGGGGCATGAGCAGTTCTTC.

CDR3 sequence: CASTSSGYNEQFF. The CDR3, as DNA: TGTGCCAGCACGTCTTCAGGTTACAATGAGCAGTTCTTC. V and J are TRBV6-5 and TRBJ2-1, with D uncertain. The CDR3 extends over 13 amino acids. Germline CDR1 and CDR2: MNHEY and SVGAGI. V was clipped by 7 bases and J by 4 bases, with 11 bases between them.